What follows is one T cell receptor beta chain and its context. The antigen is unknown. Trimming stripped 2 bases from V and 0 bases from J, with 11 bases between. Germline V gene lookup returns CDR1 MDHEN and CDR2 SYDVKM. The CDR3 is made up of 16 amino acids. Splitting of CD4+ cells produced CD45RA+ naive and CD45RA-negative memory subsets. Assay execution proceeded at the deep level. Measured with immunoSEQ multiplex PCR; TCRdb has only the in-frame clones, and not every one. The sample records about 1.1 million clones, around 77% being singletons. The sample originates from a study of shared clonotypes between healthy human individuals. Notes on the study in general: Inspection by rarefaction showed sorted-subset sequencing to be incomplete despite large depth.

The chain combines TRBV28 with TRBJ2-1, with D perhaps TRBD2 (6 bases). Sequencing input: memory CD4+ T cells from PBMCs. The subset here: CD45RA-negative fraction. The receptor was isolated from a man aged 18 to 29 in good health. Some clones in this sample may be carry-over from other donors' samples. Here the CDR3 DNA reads TGTGCCAGCAGTTTAGGGGGGTGGGGCTCCTACAATGAGCAGTTCTTC. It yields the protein CASSLGGWGSYNEQFF.